This record covers a single T cell receptor beta chain. Libraries were prepared by immunoSEQ multiplex PCR; TCRdb keeps only in-frame clonotypes and omits some of them. The sample yields 150,000 to 200,000 clones, 80% to 90% seen once. Germline V gives CDR1 SNHLY, CDR2 FYNNEI. Trimming took 2 bases from V and 3 from J, leaving 8 bases between them. The CDR3 sequence is 14 residues long. This sample is part of a study of lymphopenia after photon versus proton radiotherapy. This specimen was peripheral blood, taken from a patient treated with photon-based radiotherapy. This clonotype was sampled from a man aged 50 to 59 with gastric cancer. The chain is built from TRBV2 and TRBJ2-1; no clear D gene. This chain's CDR3 is CASSEIGGYNEQFF. Here the CDR3 DNA reads TGTGCCAGCAGTGAAATTGGCGGCTACAATGAGCAGTTCTTC.